This T cell receptor (beta chain) was sequenced for a study of blood T cell repertoires in COVID-19. As for the study in general: T cells, B-cell-depleted T cells, or PBMCs supplied cDNA or gDNA.

Germline CDR1 MNHEY, CDR2 SMNVEV (reference sequence). The CDR3 is 15 residues long. The V and J ends lost 6 bases and 6 bases, in that order; junction bases with no gene match: 5. Only in-frame clones appear in the TCRdb table, and some are missing; sequencing was by immunoSEQ multiplex PCR. The table lists about 140,000 clones, about 76% of them singletons. This receptor was identified in a man at least 80 years old with acute or convalescent COVID-19. The sample consisted of peripheral blood. The chain uses TRBV27 and TRBJ1-6, with 10 bases that match TRBD1. The CDR3 is CASRSWTGGNSPLHF. DNA for the CDR3: TGTGCCAGCAGATCCTGGACAGGGGGTAATTCACCCCTCCACTTT.